One and the same sample provided the 10 T cell receptor beta chains below, sequenced in a study of blood T cell repertoires in COVID-19. Produced via immunoSEQ multiplex PCR; TCRdb's table is partial and in-frame only. In the table there are about 130,000 clones, about 76% of which are singletons. Sequencing was done on a sample of peripheral blood. The receptors were gathered from a woman in her seventies with COVID-19, enrolled during active disease.

This chain uses TRBV28 with TRBJ1-1; 7 nucleotides line up with TRBD1. The germline CDR1 and CDR2 sequences are MDHEN and SYDVKM. The CDR3 runs to 14 residues. Trimming cost V 5 bases and J 4 bases; bases outside gene matches: 7. The DNA of the CDR3 is TGTGCCAGCAGTCTGCGACAGGGAGTCACTGAAGCTTTCTTT. Translated, it gives CASSLRQGVTEAFF.

The chain is built from TRBV6-5 and TRBJ1-5, with D possibly TRBD1 on 5 matching bases. V lost 7 bases and J lost 4, with 17 bases in between. Germline V lookup: CDR1 MNHEY, CDR2 SVGAGI. This CDR3 region has 15 residues. In DNA form, the CDR3 reads TGTGCCAGCACCATTGACAGATACGGGAATCAGCCCCAGCATTTT. This translates into CASTIDRYGNQPQHF.

The rearrangement joins TRBV6-5 to TRBJ2-1, with 8 bases aligning to TRBD2. The V gene's germline CDR1 is MNHEY and CDR2 SVGAGI. V lost 8 bases to trimming and J lost 4 bases; unmatched junction nucleotides: 4. The CDR3 sequence is 13 residues long. The DNA for the CDR3 is TGTGCCAGCCAACTAGCGGCATACAATGAGCAGTTCTTC. Residues: CASQLAAYNEQFF.

The chain links TRBV12-3 or TRBV12-4 to TRBJ1-1; D might be TRBD1 (6 bases). V dropped 8 bases and J dropped 1 base, with 11 bases sitting between them. This CDR3 spans 13 amino acids. CDR3 sequence: CASWVRGNTEAFF. Here the CDR3 DNA reads TGTGCCAGCTGGGTCAGGGGGAACACTGAAGCTTTCTTT.

The chain combines TRBV4-3 with TRBJ1-1; weak D call: TRBD1 (5 bases). This CDR3 is 13 amino acids long. Germline loops: CDR1 LGHNA, CDR2 YSLEER. The ends were cut back, 4 bases at V and 3 bases at J, with 9 bases in the middle. The CDR3 spells CASSREGYTEAFF. The DNA of the CDR3 is TGCGCCAGCAGCCGGGAGGGGTACACTGAAGCTTTCTTT.

This clone was recorded once. This chain joins TRBV7-9 and TRBJ1-2, with D possibly matching TRBD1 (6 bases). The CDR3 has 12 residues. Germline-derived CDR1 and CDR2 are SEHNR and FQNEAQ (reference sequence). Trimming removed 8 bases at V and 3 bases at J, with 10 bases between. CDR3 DNA sequence: TGTGCCAGCTCTCAGGGGTACTATGGCTACACCTTC. It is translated as CASSQGYYGYTF.

This clone was counted only a few times. This chain uses TRBV4-3 with TRBJ1-6; 8 bases agree with TRBD1. Germline lookup yields CDR1 LGHNA and CDR2 YSLEER. Trimming cost V 5 bases and J 11 bases; bases outside gene matches: 11. The CDR3 runs 15 residues. CDR3 bases: TGCGCCAGCAGCACCCAAACAGGGGGTGTTGCACCCCTCCACTTT. Its translation: CASSTQTGGVAPLHF.

This chain connects TRBV2 to TRBJ1-5; D may be TRBD1 (5 bases). Trimming shortened V by 0 bases and J by 4 bases, and 19 bases separated the two germline ends. The CDR3 runs 18 residues. In germline, CDR1 is SNHLY, CDR2 FYNNEI. CDR3 residues: CASSEARGAGTPNQPQHF. CDR3 DNA: TGTGCCAGCAGTGAAGCGCGGGGTGCCGGGACCCCGAATCAGCCCCAGCATTTT.

This chain joins TRBV5-1 and TRBJ1-4, with a tentative D call TRBD1 (6 bases). Trimming stripped 0 bases from V and 5 bases from J, with 11 bases between. CDR1 is SGHRS and CDR2 is YFSETQ in the germline V gene. CDR3 length: 15 residues. This CDR3 reads CASSLAIGQNEKLFF. Here the CDR3 DNA reads TGCGCCAGCAGCTTGGCCATTGGACAGAATGAAAAACTGTTTTTT. Looking up the rest from reference TRBV5-1 and TRBJ1-4 gives the full variable domain: KAGVTQTPRYLIKTRGQQVTLSCSPISGHRSVSWYQQTPGQGLQFLFEYFSETQRNKGNFPGRFSGRQFSNSRSEMNVSTLELGDSALYLCASSLAIGQNEKLFFGSGTQLSVL.

The chain has TRBV10-2 and TRBJ1-1; TRBD1 aligns across 8 bases. With 8 bases clipped from V and 4 bases from J, the junction kept 9 bases outside the gene matches. The CDR3 is 14 residues long. CDR1 and CDR2 (germline): WSHSY, SAAADI. Written as DNA, the CDR3 is TGCGCCAGCTCCAGGGGGCTGGGGGGCACTGAAGCTTTCTTT. Residues: CASSRGLGGTEAFF.